Following are 15 T cell receptor beta chains from one sample sequenced in a study of PD-1 blockade in classical Hodgkin lymphoma. Here immunoSEQ multiplex PCR was the method, and the copy in TCRdb shows in-frame clones only, minus some. There are tens of thousands of clones in the sample; 60% to 80% occur only once, and roughly 19% lies in the top ten. Time point given: cycle 4 day 1 (C4D1), after more than five weeks of nivolumab. Following autologous stem cell transplantation, relapse occurred in every patient, and exposure to brentuximab vedotin varied. The material was peripheral blood mononuclear cells (PBMCs), obtained before the fourth cycle of nivolumab. Source of these receptors: a human donor with classical Hodgkin lymphoma.

The V call is TRBV7-8, the J call TRBJ2-2, with D maybe TRBD2 (5 bases). V lost 2 bases and J 5 bases, leaving 6 bases between the germline ends. From germline, CDR1 is SGHVS and CDR2 FQNEAQ. CDR3 size: 13 residues. The CDR3 DNA is TGTGCCAGCAGCTTACGGGGAACCGGGGAGCTGTTTTTT. The encoded protein is CASSLRGTGELFF.

The chain joins TRBV7-9 to TRBJ1-4, with D uncertain. Germline V CDR1 and CDR2: SEHNR, FQNEAQ (reference sequence). The CDR3 totals 14 residues. V was trimmed by 1 base and J by 8 bases, leaving 11 bases between them. CDR3: CASSLGARGEKLFF. CDR3 nucleotide sequence: TGTGCCAGCAGCTTAGGGGCCCGTGGGGAAAAACTGTTTTTT.

The gene calls are TRBV28 and TRBJ1-1; TRBD1 might be the D (6 bases). Trimming removed 5 bases from V and 3 bases from J, with 16 bases in between. The CDR3 totals 15 residues. Germline loops: CDR1 MDHEN, CDR2 SYDVKM. The CDR3 DNA reads as TGTGCCAGCAGTCCCCGGGGGGGCCCCTACACTGAAGCTTTCTTT. Translating gives CASSPRGGPYTEAFF. Complete variable domain (other parts from reference TRBV28 and TRBJ1-1): DVKVTQSSRYLVKRTGEKVFLECVQDMDHENMFWYRQDPGLGLRLIYFSYDVKMKEKGDIPEGYSVSREKKERFSLILESASTNQTSMYLCASSPRGGPYTEAFFGQGTRLTVV.

The gene calls are TRBV7-2 and TRBJ1-4; perhaps TRBD1 as D (5 bases). Germline V gives CDR1 SGHTA, CDR2 FQGNSA. Trimming removed 6 bases from V and 2 bases from J, with 10 bases in between. This CDR3 has 14 residues. The CDR3 reads CASRSGRTNEKLFF. As DNA, the CDR3 is TGTGCCAGCAGGTCGGGGCGCACTAATGAAAAACTGTTTTTT.

The chain couples TRBV19 to TRBJ2-5; TRBD2 matches 7 bases. The CDR3 extends over 15 amino acids. V was pared by 1 base and J by 5 bases, with 7 bases of the junction left unmatched. Looked up from germline, CDR1 is LNHDA and CDR2 is SQIVND (reference sequence). The CDR3 bases are TGTGCCAGTAGTATAGCGGGAGGTCCTTGGGAGACCCAGTACTTC. The encoded protein is CASSIAGGPWETQYF.

The chain combines TRBV7-2 with TRBJ2-7; TRBD2 aligns across 8 bases. V was clipped by 2 bases and J by 3 bases; unmatched bases: 9. The CDR3 runs 16 residues. CDR1 and CDR2 (germline): SGHTA, FQGNSA. The DNA for the CDR3 is TGTGCCAGCAGCTTAAGTCTAGGTCGGGAGGGCTACGAGCAGTACTTC. This sequence encodes CASSLSLGREGYEQYF.

J is TRBJ2-7 and V is TRBV7-9; D gene uncertain. Between the trimmed V and J ends, which lost 5 bases and 3 bases, there was a span of 5 bases. Germline values: CDR1 SEHNR, CDR2 FQNEAQ (reference sequence). The CDR3 covers 11 residues. This chain's CDR3 is CASSPDYEQYF. For the CDR3, the DNA is TGTGCCAGCAGCCCCGACTACGAGCAGTACTTC.

Only a few counts were recorded for this clone. This rearrangement joins TRBV7-6 to TRBJ2-2; a possible D gene is TRBD2 (7 bases). Trimming stripped 7 bases from V and 7 bases from J, with 19 bases between. The CDR3 loop spans 15 amino acids. CDR1 is SGHVS, CDR2 FNYEAQ, per germline. This CDR3 is CASTDRAGAGGELFF. CDR3 DNA: TGTGCCAGCACTGATCGCGCGGGGGCGGGCGGGGAGCTGTTTTTT. Full variable domain (outside the CDR3, taken from reference TRBV7-6 and TRBJ2-2): GAGVSQSPRYKVTKRGQDVALRCDPISGHVSLYWYRQALGQGPEFLTYFNYEAQQDKSGLPNDRFSAERPEGSISTLTIQRTEQRDSAMYRCASTDRAGAGGELFFGEGSRLTVL.

This chain connects TRBV2 to TRBJ2-7, with 7 nucleotides matching TRBD1. V lost 3 bases and J lost 4; bases outside the gene matches: 6. This CDR3 has 14 residues. Germline CDR1 and CDR2: SNHLY and FYNNEI. The CDR3 protein is CASSDQGVMYEQYF. Here the CDR3 DNA reads TGTGCCAGCAGTGACCAGGGGGTTATGTACGAGCAGTACTTC.

This clone has a handful of counts. The rearrangement joins TRBV27 to TRBJ2-1; 7 nucleotides agree with TRBD1. Germline CDR1 reads MNHEY; CDR2 reads SMNVEV (reference sequence). V trimming: 6 bases; J trimming: 5 bases; junction bases outside the gene matches: 10. The CDR3 spans 15 residues. CDR3 coding DNA: TGTGCCAGCAGGGGAAGAGGGGGCTTCCACAATGAGCAGTTCTTC. This gives the protein CASRGRGGFHNEQFF.

This rearrangement joins TRBV28 to TRBJ1-6, with unresolved D. The germline CDR1 and CDR2 sequences are MDHEN and SYDVKM. This CDR3 is built from 16 residues. Between the trimmed V and J ends, which lost 5 bases and 4 bases, there was a span of 15 bases. CDR3 nucleotide sequence: TGTGCCAGCAGTGGGAGGTGGAGTTCTTATAATTCACCCCTCCACTTT. Amino acids: CASSGRWSSYNSPLHF.

This clone was counted between two and nine times. The V gene is TRBV2, the J gene TRBJ1-4; 8 positions agree with TRBD1. With V trimmed by 7 bases and J by 5 bases, 9 bases remained unmatched. The CDR3 consists of 15 residues. CDR1 is SNHLY, CDR2 FYNNEI, per germline. DNA of the CDR3: TGTGCCAGCATGTCACAGGGGGTCAGAAATGAAAAACTGTTTTTT. Protein sequence: CASMSQGVRNEKLFF.

V and J are TRBV5-1 and TRBJ2-1; either TRBD1 or TRBD2 may fit D (6 bases each). The CDR3 has 15 residues. V gave up 4 bases and J gave up 5 bases, with 16 bases separating them. Germline V CDR1 and CDR2: SGHRS, YFSETQ. CDR3: CASSQPWGANNEQFF. In DNA, the CDR3 is TGCGCCAGCAGCCAACCCTGGGGGGCGAACAATGAGCAGTTCTTC.

This clone was counted a few times. The chain has TRBV15 and TRBJ2-7; the match to TRBD1 covers 12 bases. This CDR3 is built from 14 residues. Germline trimming cut 5 bases from V and 6 bases from J; bases unmatched to any gene: 5. Germline V CDR1 and CDR2: LNHNV, YYDKDF (reference sequence). The CDR3 spells CATSWGQGASEQYF. The CDR3 nucleotides are TGTGCCACCAGCTGGGGACAGGGGGCGTCCGAGCAGTACTTC.

The chain links TRBV5-8 to TRBJ1-1; D is unresolved. The V end lost 1 base, the J end lost 8 bases, and 6 bases lay between the germline ends. The CDR3 has 11 amino acids. CDR1 and CDR2 from the germline V gene are SGHTS and YDEGEE. The CDR3 sequence: CASSLMGEAFF. Written as DNA, the CDR3 is TGTGCCAGCAGCTTGATGGGGGAAGCTTTCTTT.